Sequencing of this T cell receptor (beta chain) was carried out in a study of shared clonotypes between healthy human individuals. Germline values: CDR1 SNHLY, CDR2 FYNNEI. Trimming removed 4 bases from V and 8 bases from J, with 8 bases in between. This CDR3 has 11 residues. Tens of thousands of T cell genomes, or roughly 180 ng DNA, went into the sorted-subset replicate PCRs. TCRdb keeps only in-frame clones here, not all; method: immunoSEQ multiplex PCR. Of 650,000 to 800,000 clones in the sample, over 55% are singletons; the top ten hold 1.8%. This clone was counted at least ten times. Sample: memory CD4+ T cells sorted from blood. Subset here: CD45RA-negative fraction. The receptor comes from a woman in her 30s in good health. The chain has TRBV2 and TRBJ1-2; D is unresolved. Here the CDR3 DNA reads TGTGCCAGCAGTGCTAGTAGCGGCTACACCTTC. Amino acids: CASSASSGYTF.